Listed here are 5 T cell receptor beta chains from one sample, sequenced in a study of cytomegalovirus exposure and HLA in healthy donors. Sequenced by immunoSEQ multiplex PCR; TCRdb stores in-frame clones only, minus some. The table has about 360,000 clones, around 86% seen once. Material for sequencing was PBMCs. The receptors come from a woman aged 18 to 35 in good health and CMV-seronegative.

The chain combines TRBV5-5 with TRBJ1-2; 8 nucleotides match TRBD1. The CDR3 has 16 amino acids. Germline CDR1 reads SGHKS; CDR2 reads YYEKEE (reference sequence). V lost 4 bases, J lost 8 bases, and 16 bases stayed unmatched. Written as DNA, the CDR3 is TGTGCCAGCAGCCTCAGCCCGCAGGGGGCGAGGGAGGGCTACACCTTC. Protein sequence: CASSLSPQGAREGYTF.

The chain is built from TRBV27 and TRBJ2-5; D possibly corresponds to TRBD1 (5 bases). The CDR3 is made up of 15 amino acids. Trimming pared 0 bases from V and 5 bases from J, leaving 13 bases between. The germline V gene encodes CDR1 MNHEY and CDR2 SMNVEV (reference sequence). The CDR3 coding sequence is TGTGCCAGCAGTTTATCGAAGCAGGGATGGGAGACCCAGTACTTC. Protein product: CASSLSKQGWETQYF.

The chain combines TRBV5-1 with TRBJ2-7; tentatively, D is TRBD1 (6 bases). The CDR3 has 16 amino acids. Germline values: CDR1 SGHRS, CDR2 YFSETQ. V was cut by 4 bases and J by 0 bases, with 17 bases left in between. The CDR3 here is CASSPRDTVFSYEQYF. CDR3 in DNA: TGCGCCAGCAGCCCAAGGGACACGGTGTTCTCCTACGAGCAGTACTTC.

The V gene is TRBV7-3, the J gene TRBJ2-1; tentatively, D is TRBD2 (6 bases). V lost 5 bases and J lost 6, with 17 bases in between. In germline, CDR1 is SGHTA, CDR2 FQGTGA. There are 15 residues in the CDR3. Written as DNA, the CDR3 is TGTGCCAGCAGCCGGGGGATCGATGTACGCAATGAGCAGTTCTTC. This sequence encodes CASSRGIDVRNEQFF. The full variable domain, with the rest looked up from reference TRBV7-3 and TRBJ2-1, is GAGVSQTPSNKVTEKGKYVELRCDPISGHTALYWYRQSLGQGPEFLIYFQGTGAADDSGLPNDRFFAVRPEGSVSTLKIQRTERGDSAVYLCASSRGIDVRNEQFFGPGTRLTVL.

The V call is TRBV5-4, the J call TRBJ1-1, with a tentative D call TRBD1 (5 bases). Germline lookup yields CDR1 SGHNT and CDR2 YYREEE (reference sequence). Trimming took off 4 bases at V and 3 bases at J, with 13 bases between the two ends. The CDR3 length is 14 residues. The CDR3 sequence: CASSRGGGYTEAFF. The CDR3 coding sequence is TGTGCCAGCAGCCGGGGTGGGGGGTACACTGAAGCTTTCTTT. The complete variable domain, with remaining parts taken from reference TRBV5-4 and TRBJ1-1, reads ETGVTQSPTHLIKTRGQQVTLRCSSQSGHNTVSWYQQALGQGPQFIFQYYREEENGRGNFPPRFSGLQFPNYSSELNVNALELDDSALYLCASSRGGGYTEAFFGQGTRLTVV.